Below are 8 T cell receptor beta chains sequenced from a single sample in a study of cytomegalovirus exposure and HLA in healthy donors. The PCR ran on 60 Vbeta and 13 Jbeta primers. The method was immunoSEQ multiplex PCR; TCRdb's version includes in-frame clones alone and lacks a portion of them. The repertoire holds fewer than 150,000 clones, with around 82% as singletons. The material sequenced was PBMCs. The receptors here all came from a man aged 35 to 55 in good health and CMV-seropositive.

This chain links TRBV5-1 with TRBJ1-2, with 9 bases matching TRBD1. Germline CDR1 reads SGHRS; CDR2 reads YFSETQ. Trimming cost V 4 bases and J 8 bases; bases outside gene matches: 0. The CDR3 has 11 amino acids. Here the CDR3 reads CASSDRGGYTF. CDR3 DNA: TGCGCCAGCAGCGACAGGGGGGGCTACACCTTC. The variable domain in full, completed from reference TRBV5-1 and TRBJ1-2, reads KAGVTQTPRYLIKTRGQQVTLSCSPISGHRSVSWYQQTPGQGLQFLFEYFSETQRNKGNFPGRFSGRQFSNSRSEMNVSTLELGDSALYLCASSDRGGYTFGSGTRLTVV.

The CDR3 nucleotides read TGTGCCAGCAGCGCGGGACAGGGGGCCGTAGAGCAGTACTTC. Translating it yields CASSAGQGAVEQYF. The V gene is TRBV5-4, the J gene TRBJ2-7; 12 bases fit TRBD1. CDR1 is SGHNT and CDR2 is YYREEE in the germline V gene (reference sequence). The CDR3 contains 14 residues. Trimming removed 4 bases from V and 7 bases from J; junction bases left unmatched: 6.

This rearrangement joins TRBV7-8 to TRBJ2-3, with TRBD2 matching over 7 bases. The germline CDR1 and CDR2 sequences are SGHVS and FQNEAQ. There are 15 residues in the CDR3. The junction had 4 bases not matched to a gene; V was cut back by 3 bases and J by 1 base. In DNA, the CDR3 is TGTGCCAGCAGCTTGAGCGGGGTACGCACAGATACGCAGTATTTT. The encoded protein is CASSLSGVRTDTQYF.

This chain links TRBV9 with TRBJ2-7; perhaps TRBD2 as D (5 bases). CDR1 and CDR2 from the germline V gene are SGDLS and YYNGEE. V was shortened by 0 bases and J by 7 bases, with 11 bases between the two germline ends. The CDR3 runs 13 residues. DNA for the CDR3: TGTGCCAGCAGCGTAGTGCCTAGCAGAGAGCAGTACTTC. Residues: CASSVVPSREQYF.

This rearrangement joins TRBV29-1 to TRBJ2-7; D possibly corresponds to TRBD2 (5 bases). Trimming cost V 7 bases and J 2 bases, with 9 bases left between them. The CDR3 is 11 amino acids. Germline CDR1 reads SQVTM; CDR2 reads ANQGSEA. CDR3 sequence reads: CSAGLTYEQYF. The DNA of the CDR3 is TGCAGCGCCGGACTTACCTACGAGCAGTACTTC.

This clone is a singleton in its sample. This CDR3 reads CASSYSASGYGYTF. CDR3 nucleotide sequence: TGTGCCAGCAGTTACTCCGCCTCCGGCTATGGCTACACCTTC. The chain joins TRBV6-5 to TRBJ1-2; unclear D gene. The CDR3 is made up of 14 amino acids. Trimming stripped 0 bases from V and 4 bases from J, with 9 bases between. Germline V CDR1 and CDR2: MNHEY, SVGAGI.

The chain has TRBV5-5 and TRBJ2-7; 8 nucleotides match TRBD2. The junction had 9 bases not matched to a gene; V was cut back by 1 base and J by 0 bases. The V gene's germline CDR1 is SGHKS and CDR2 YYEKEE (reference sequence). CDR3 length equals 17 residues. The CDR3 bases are TGTGCCAGCAGCTTGTTTATGAGCGGGGGCGCCTCCTACGAGCAGTACTTC. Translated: CASSLFMSGGASYEQYF.

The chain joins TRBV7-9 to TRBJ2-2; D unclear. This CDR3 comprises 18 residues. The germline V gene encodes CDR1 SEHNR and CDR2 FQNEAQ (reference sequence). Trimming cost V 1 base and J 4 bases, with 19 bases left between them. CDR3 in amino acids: CASSLGRGTRTVTGELFF. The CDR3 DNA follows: TGTGCCAGCAGCTTAGGCCGAGGCACAAGAACCGTCACCGGGGAGCTGTTTTTT.